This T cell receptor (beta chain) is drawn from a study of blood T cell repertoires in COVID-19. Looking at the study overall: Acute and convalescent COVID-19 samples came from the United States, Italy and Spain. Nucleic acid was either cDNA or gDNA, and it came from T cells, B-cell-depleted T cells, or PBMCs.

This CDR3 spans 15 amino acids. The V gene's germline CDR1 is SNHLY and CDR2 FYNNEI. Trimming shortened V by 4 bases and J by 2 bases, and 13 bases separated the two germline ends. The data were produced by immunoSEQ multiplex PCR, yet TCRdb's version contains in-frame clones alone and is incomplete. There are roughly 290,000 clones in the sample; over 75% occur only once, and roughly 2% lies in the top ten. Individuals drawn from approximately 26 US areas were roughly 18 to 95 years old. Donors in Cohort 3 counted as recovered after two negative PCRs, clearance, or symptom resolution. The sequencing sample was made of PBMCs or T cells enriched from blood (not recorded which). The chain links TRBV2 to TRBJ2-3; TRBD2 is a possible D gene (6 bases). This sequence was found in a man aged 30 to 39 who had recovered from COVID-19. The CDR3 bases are TGTGCCAGCAGTGCGTTAGCGGCTAACACAGATACGCAGTATTTT. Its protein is CASSALAANTDTQYF.